One and the same sample provided the 28 T cell receptor beta chains below, sequenced in a study of blood T cell repertoires in COVID-19. Assay used: immunoSEQ multiplex PCR; TCRdb lists only in-frame clones, some missing. The data show hundreds of thousands of clones, around 90% seen once. Sequenced sample: PBMCs or T cells enriched from blood (not recorded which). These receptors were collected from a woman between 25 and 40 years old who had recovered from COVID-19.

The rearrangement joins TRBV10-3 to TRBJ2-3, with 10 bases that match TRBD2. The CDR3 is 13 residues long. Germline trimming cut 11 bases from V and 6 bases from J; bases unmatched to any gene: 8. The V gene's germline CDR1 is ENHRY and CDR2 SYGVKD. The CDR3: CAVQREGPDTQYF. The CDR3 nucleotides are TGTGCCGTCCAGCGGGAGGGCCCTGATACGCAGTATTTT.

The chain combines TRBV11-3 with TRBJ1-1, with 8 bases identical to TRBD1. V lost 4 bases and J lost 4; bases outside the gene matches: 5. The CDR3 runs to 14 residues. The germline V gene has CDR1 SGHNT and CDR2 YENEEA. CDR3 loop: CASSYRTGSTEAFF. The DNA of the CDR3 is TGTGCCAGCAGCTACCGGACAGGGAGCACTGAAGCTTTCTTT.

The chain employs TRBV29-1 and TRBJ2-1; the match to TRBD2 covers 10 bases. CDR1 is SQVTM, CDR2 ANQGSEA, per germline. CDR3 length: 16 residues. V was pared by 2 bases and J by 4 bases, with 8 bases of the junction left unmatched. In nucleotides, the CDR3 is TGCAGCGTTGAACCTGTAGGGACTAGCGTATACAATGAGCAGTTCTTC. The encoded protein is CSVEPVGTSVYNEQFF.

The genes are TRBV10-3 and TRBJ2-3, with a weak D call TRBD2 (5 bases). V was shortened by 9 bases and J by 0 bases, with 13 bases between the two germline ends. CDR3 size: 14 residues. The germline gives CDR1 ENHRY, CDR2 SYGVKD. This chain's CDR3 is CAMSTGVSTDTQYF. The CDR3 DNA sequence: TGTGCCATGTCCACCGGGGTAAGCACAGATACGCAGTATTTT.

J is TRBJ1-1 and V is TRBV7-2; D is uncertain. Germline V gene sequence: CDR1 SGHTA, CDR2 FQGNSA. V was cut by 1 base and J by 4 bases, with 22 bases left in between. This CDR3 spans 18 amino acids. The CDR3 reads CASSLVPITAVSSTEAFF. CDR3 sequence (DNA): TGTGCCAGCAGCTTAGTCCCGATAACAGCCGTGTCTTCCACTGAAGCTTTCTTT.

This chain joins TRBV6-2 or TRBV6-3 and TRBJ1-1; TRBD1 matches 7 bases. Germline CDR1 and CDR2: MNHEY and SVGEGT. The CDR3 covers 19 residues. V dropped 0 bases and J dropped 0; count of bases not matched to a gene: 13. In nucleotides, the CDR3 is TGTGCCAGCAGTTACTCGGCCGTAGGAGGGGGCAGAATGAACACTGAAGCTTTCTTT. Translated: CASSYSAVGGGRMNTEAFF.

This chain connects TRBV30 to TRBJ1-5; D may be TRBD1 (6 bases). This CDR3 comprises 13 residues. Trimming removed 1 base from V and 7 bases from J, with 11 bases in between. From germline, CDR1 is GTSNPN and CDR2 SVGIG (reference sequence). The CDR3 region is CAWSGGLDQPQHF. The CDR3 region has the DNA TGTGCCTGGAGTGGGGGGCTAGACCAGCCCCAGCATTTT.

Only a few counts were recorded for this clone. The rearrangement joins TRBV4-1 to TRBJ2-7; 10 bases match TRBD2. This CDR3 contains 16 residues. V shed 2 bases and J 2 bases; nucleotides not matched to a gene: 6. Germline V CDR1 and CDR2: MGHRA, YSYEKL. CDR3 loop: CASSQIPSGSPYEQYF. DNA for the CDR3: TGCGCCAGCAGCCAAATTCCTAGCGGGAGCCCCTACGAGCAGTACTTC.

The chain combines TRBV7-2 with TRBJ2-1; 9 bases align to TRBD2. The J segment lost 7 bases and the V segment lost 2 bases, leaving 6 bases of the junction unmatched. The CDR3 length is 15 residues. Per the germline V gene, CDR1 is SGHTA and CDR2 is FQGNSA. CDR3 in amino acids: CASSLRGGAPNEQFF. The CDR3 region has the DNA TGTGCCAGCAGCTTACGCGGGGGGGCCCCGAATGAGCAGTTCTTC.

About this clone: The junction does not match germline at one end; this may be a read error. The V call is TRBV15, the J call TRBJ1-5; D is ambiguous. The CDR3 contains 14 residues. Germline V gene data show CDR1 as LNHNV and CDR2 as YYDKDF (reference sequence). The CDR3 reads CATSRDLSDQPQHF. As DNA, the CDR3 is TGTGCCACCAGCAGAGATCTTAGCGATCAGCCCCAGCATTTT.

Only one count was recorded for this clone. The chain uses TRBV9 and TRBJ2-1; tentatively, D is TRBD1 (5 bases). The germline V and J ends were trimmed by 4 bases and 4 bases, with 12 bases remaining between them. Germline CDR1 is SGDLS and CDR2 is YYNGEE. This CDR3 is 14 amino acids long. CDR3 coding DNA: TGTGCCAGCAGCTTCGCACCAGGGTACAATGAGCAGTTCTTC. Its protein is CASSFAPGYNEQFF.

The V and J genes are TRBV30 and TRBJ2-3; D is perhaps TRBD2 (6 bases). CDR1 is GTSNPN, CDR2 SVGIG, per germline (reference sequence). V lost 2 bases and J 3 bases, leaving 12 bases between the germline ends. This CDR3 is built from 14 residues. The CDR3: CAWSSGQSTDTQYF. CDR3 DNA sequence: TGTGCCTGGAGTAGCGGGCAGTCTACAGATACGCAGTATTTT.

CDR3 sequence (DNA): TGTGCCAGTATTCCCCGATTCAGCTCTGGAAACACCATATATTTT. Amino acids: CASIPRFSSGNTIYF. The chain employs TRBV19 and TRBJ1-3; D not resolved. The CDR3 covers 15 residues. Germline assignment: CDR1 LNHDA and CDR2 SQIVND (reference sequence). V gave up 7 bases and J gave up 0 bases, with 13 bases separating them. The complete variable domain, with remaining parts taken from reference TRBV19 and TRBJ1-3, reads DGGITQSPKYLFRKEGQNVTLSCEQNLNHDAMYWYRQDPGQGLRLIYYSQIVNDFQKGDIAEGYSVSREKKESFPLTVTSAQKNPTAFYLCASIPRFSSGNTIYFGEGSWLTVV.

The chain is built from TRBV28 and TRBJ2-7; TRBD2 matches 11 bases. The junction had 5 bases not matched to a gene; V was cut back by 7 bases and J by 3 bases. The CDR3 is 14 amino acids. Germline CDR1 MDHEN, CDR2 SYDVKM. The CDR3 coding sequence is TGTGCCAGCAACCCTAGCGGGGGGATCTACGAGCAGTACTTC. The encoded protein is CASNPSGGIYEQYF.

The CDR3 reads CASRTPRGDYGYTF. The DNA of the CDR3 is TGTGCCAGCAGGACCCCCCGGGGGGACTATGGCTACACCTTC. The chain joins TRBV21-1 to TRBJ1-2. TRBV21-1 is a known pseudogene. The length of the CDR3 is 14 residues.

The chain combines TRBV7-6 with TRBJ2-3; TRBD2 matches 11 bases. Germline V gene lookup returns CDR1 SGHVS and CDR2 FNYEAQ. CDR3 length: 18 residues. V shed 5 bases and J 3 bases; nucleotides not matched to a gene: 13. The CDR3 loop is CASSPLAGVGIGTDTQYF. In DNA form, the CDR3 reads TGTGCCAGCAGCCCACTAGCGGGAGTAGGGATCGGGACAGATACGCAGTATTTT.

The chain couples TRBV28 to TRBJ2-1; 7 bases are shared with TRBD2. Germline V gives CDR1 MDHEN, CDR2 SYDVKM. This CDR3 contains 15 residues. With 7 bases clipped from V and 4 bases from J, the junction kept 10 bases outside the gene matches. CDR3 nucleotides: TGTGCCAGCACCTATAGCGGGCCCAGATACAATGAGCAGTTCTTC. It codes for CASTYSGPRYNEQFF.

V is TRBV27 and J is TRBJ2-3, with unresolved D. CDR3 length: 12 amino acids. With 8 bases removed from V and 6 bases from J, the gap between germline ends came to 12 bases. Germline CDR1 reads MNHEY; CDR2 reads SMNVEV (reference sequence). In nucleotides, the CDR3 is TGTGCCAGCCATTCCGAGTCGGATACGCAGTATTTT. Its translation is CASHSESDTQYF.

The sample holds a few counts of this clone. V gene TRBV19 combines with J gene TRBJ1-5; 7 bases are shared with TRBD1. The CDR3 has 18 amino acids. V dropped 4 bases and J dropped 0; count of bases not matched to a gene: 12. CDR1 is LNHDA and CDR2 is SQIVND in the germline V gene (reference sequence). The CDR3 region is CASSSSLTGPYSNQPQHF. In DNA, the CDR3 is TGTGCCAGTAGTAGCAGCCTGACAGGGCCCTATAGCAATCAGCCCCAGCATTTT.

This clone has a count of ten or more. J is TRBJ2-7 and V is TRBV27, with 8 bases that match TRBD1. This CDR3 has 14 amino acids. With V trimmed by 3 bases and J by 4 bases, 5 bases remained unmatched. The germline CDR1 and CDR2 sequences are MNHEY and SMNVEV (reference sequence). CDR3 region: CASSLQGANYEQYF. Here the CDR3 DNA reads TGTGCCAGCAGTTTGCAGGGGGCCAATTACGAGCAGTACTTC.

The chain employs TRBV6-5 and TRBJ2-7; D is unresolved. Germline V gene sequence: CDR1 MNHEY, CDR2 SVGAGI. Trimming removed 6 bases at V and 6 bases at J, with 18 bases between. The CDR3 totals 14 residues. CDR3: CASRTVSAVSEQYF. DNA of the CDR3: TGTGCCAGCAGGACTGTTTCCGCGGTAAGCGAGCAGTACTTC.

J is TRBJ2-7 and V is TRBV7-9; no reliable D call. Germline assignment: CDR1 SEHNR and CDR2 FQNEAQ (reference sequence). The ends were cut back, 5 bases at V and 3 bases at J, with 11 bases in the middle. This CDR3 is built from 13 residues. This CDR3 is CASSTDVRYEQYF. The CDR3 region has the DNA TGTGCCAGCAGCACAGACGTCCGCTACGAGCAGTACTTC.

V gene TRBV19 combines with J gene TRBJ2-1; 10 bases are shared with TRBD2. J lost 3 bases, V lost 4 bases, and 6 bases had no gene match. The CDR3 has 16 residues. CDR1 LNHDA and CDR2 SQIVND come from the germline V gene (reference sequence). CDR3 sequence: CASSRLAGAIYNEQFF. The CDR3, as DNA: TGTGCCAGTAGTAGGCTAGCGGGAGCCATCTACAATGAGCAGTTCTTC. The variable domain in full, with the rest retrieved from reference TRBV19 and TRBJ2-1, is DGGITQSPKYLFRKEGQNVTLSCEQNLNHDAMYWYRQDPGQGLRLIYYSQIVNDFQKGDIAEGYSVSREKKESFPLTVTSAQKNPTAFYLCASSRLAGAIYNEQFFGPGTRLTVL.

The gene calls are TRBV30 and TRBJ2-7; 7 positions match TRBD2. The V segment lost 4 bases and the J segment 7 bases; nucleotides outside the gene matches: 13. Germline V CDR1 and CDR2: GTSNPN, SVGIG (reference sequence). This CDR3 has 14 residues. CDR3 residues: CAWTSGTREEEQYF. For the CDR3, the DNA is TGTGCCTGGACTTCCGGGACCCGGGAGGAGGAGCAGTACTTC.

This clone was seen once. The chain employs TRBV14 and TRBJ1-2; TRBD1 might be the D (5 bases). V lost 1 base, J lost 8 bases, and 14 bases lay in between. The germline V gene encodes CDR1 SGHDN and CDR2 FVKESK. The CDR3 covers 14 residues. In DNA form, the CDR3 reads TGTGCCAGCAGCCAAGTATCGACAGTCGAAGGCTACACCTTC. Translation gives CASSQVSTVEGYTF.

The chain uses TRBV7-9 and TRBJ1-6; the D gene is possibly TRBD1 (6 bases). Germline values: CDR1 SEHNR, CDR2 FQNEAQ (reference sequence). Deletions cut 0 bases from V and 7 bases from J, with 16 bases between. This CDR3 is built from 17 residues. CDR3 in amino acids: CASSLAMSGVYNSPLHF. CDR3 nucleotides: TGTGCCAGCAGCTTAGCGATGTCAGGGGTATACAATTCACCCCTCCACTTT.

V gene TRBV19 combines with J gene TRBJ1-5; 8 bases line up with TRBD1. From germline, CDR1 is LNHDA and CDR2 SQIVND (reference sequence). Trimming at V came to 6 bases and at J to 7 bases, leaving 17 bases not matched to a gene. CDR3 length: 17 amino acids. For the CDR3, the DNA is TGTGCCAGTAGCGAACCCTTGACAGGGGCGAGGAGCCAGCCCCAGCATTTT. It specifies CASSEPLTGARSQPQHF.

This chain links TRBV11-1 with TRBJ1-1; possible D gene TRBD1, 6 bases. The CDR3 is made up of 13 amino acids. Germline assignment: CDR1 SGHAT and CDR2 FQDESV (reference sequence). V was cut by 3 bases and J by 7 bases, with 12 bases left in between. DNA of the CDR3: TGTGCCAGCAGCTTGGCAGGGGTGGGTGAAGCTTTCTTT. Encoded protein: CASSLAGVGEAFF.